What follows are 32 T cell receptor beta chains derived from one specimen sequenced in a study of T-cell memory formation after mild COVID-19. TCRdb processed the 5' RACE reads anew with MiXCR; each CDR3 protein has one entry. The table has about 400,000 distinct CDR3 sequences, approximately 24% seen once. Source material: PBMCs or a T cell subset sorted from them (not recorded which). Every receptor here comes from an adult woman who had mild COVID-19 (a few samples of this study predate the infection). Cell type and time point are not known.

This clonotype was observed a few times. The chain recombines TRBV5-1 with TRBJ2-7; D gene unclear. Germline CDR1 is SGHRS and CDR2 is YFSETQ. Between the trimmed V and J ends, which lost 0 bases and 3 bases, there was a span of 10 bases. CDR3 length: 14 amino acids. CDR3 nucleotide sequence: TGCGCCAGCAGCTTGGACAGTCGGCGCTACGAGCAGTACTTC. It specifies CASSLDSRRYEQYF. The entire variable domain, with the rest obtained from reference TRBV5-1 and TRBJ2-7, is as follows: KAGVTQTPRYLIKTRGQQVTLSCSPISGHRSVSWYQQTPGQGLQFLFEYFSETQRNKGNFPGRFSGRQFSNSRSEMNVSTLELGDSALYLCASSLDSRRYEQYFGPGTRLTVT.

The DNA of the CDR3 is TGTGCCACCAGTGATTTTGAAGGGGGGTCCTTAAGTGAGCAGTACTTC. This sequence encodes CATSDFEGGSLSEQYF. This chain connects TRBV24-1 to TRBJ2-7; perhaps D is TRBD1 or TRBD2 (6 bases each). Germline CDR1 KGHDR, CDR2 SFDVKD. The CDR3 is made up of 16 amino acids. With 1 base removed from V and 7 bases from J, the gap between germline ends came to 19 bases.

In this sample, this clonotype turned up a few times. This sequence joins TRBV7-3 and TRBJ2-3, with unresolved D. V lost 0 bases and J lost 0, with 7 bases in between. Looked up from germline, CDR1 is SGHTA and CDR2 is FQGTGA. The CDR3 length is 15 residues. CDR3 in DNA: TGTGCCAGCAGCTTAACCGGACCCAGCACAGATACGCAGTATTTT. Protein product: CASSLTGPSTDTQYF.

Details on this clonotype: One junction end disagrees with the germline gene, perhaps due to a read error. The rearrangement uses TRBV5-1 and TRBJ2-2; D unresolved. Germline values: CDR1 SGHRS, CDR2 YFSETQ. This CDR3 comprises 15 residues. The CDR3 sequence: CSSSFGVLDTGELFF. The CDR3 DNA follows: TGCTCCAGCAGCTTTGGGGTTTTAGACACCGGGGAGCTGTTTTTT.

V and J are TRBV6-5 and TRBJ1-2; tentative D call: TRBD1 (5 bases). CDR1 MNHEY and CDR2 SVGAGI come from the germline V gene. Trimming stripped 10 bases from V and 0 bases from J, with 6 bases between. CDR3 length: 11 residues. CDR3 coding DNA: TGTGCCATCAGGGCTAACTATGGCTACACCTTC. It codes for CAIRANYGYTF.

The chain couples TRBV5-1 to TRBJ2-5; no definite D call. The CDR3 is made up of 12 amino acids. Germline CDR1 reads SGHRS; CDR2 reads YFSETQ. V was clipped by 4 bases and J by 0 bases, with 4 bases between them. CDR3 in amino acids: CASSVNQETQYF. CDR3 in DNA: TGCGCCAGCAGCGTCAACCAAGAGACCCAGTACTTC.

This clonotype has just a few counts. CDR3 coding DNA: TGCGCCAGCAGCCCGGATGGGGGCTCCTACAATGAGCAGTTCTTC. Translation gives CASSPDGGSYNEQFF. The chain has TRBV5-1 and TRBJ2-1, with D perhaps being TRBD1 or TRBD2 (5 bases each). The CDR3 length is 15 residues. The germline CDR1 and CDR2 sequences are SGHRS and YFSETQ. The V end was cut by 4 bases, the J end by 0 bases, with 11 bases between.

V gene TRBV12-3 or TRBV12-4 combines with J gene TRBJ2-3, with D perhaps given as TRBD1 or TRBD2 (5 bases each). CDR3 length equals 17 residues. Trimming removed 3 bases from V and 3 bases from J, with 19 bases in between. The chain's CDR3 is CASSFATDGGTTDTQYF. The CDR3 DNA reads as TGTGCCAGCAGTTTCGCCACCGATGGGGGTACGACAGATACGCAGTATTTT.

V gene TRBV5-1 combines with J gene TRBJ1-2, with 8 bases aligning to TRBD1. The CDR3 extends over 12 amino acids. The ends lost 3 bases at V and 6 bases at J; junction bases unmatched: 1. CDR1 is SGHRS and CDR2 is YFSETQ in the germline V gene. In DNA form, the CDR3 reads TGCGCCAGCAGCTCACAGGGGGATGGCTACACCTTC. This encodes CASSSQGDGYTF.

This clonotype was counted many times. This chain joins TRBV11-2 and TRBJ2-7; 8 bases line up with TRBD1. From germline, CDR1 is SGHAT and CDR2 FQNNGV. There are 14 residues in the CDR3. Germline trimming cut 4 bases from V and 4 bases from J; bases unmatched to any gene: 6. CDR3 nucleotides: TGTGCCAGCAGCTCCGGGACAGGTTTATACGAGCAGTACTTC. It codes for CASSSGTGLYEQYF.

As DNA, the CDR3 is TGTGCTAGTGGTTTGTTCCGAGGGGGAGGCTACACCTTC. It codes for CASGLFRGGGYTF. This chain joins TRBV12-5 and TRBJ1-2; possible D gene TRBD1, 6 bases. Trimming took 2 bases from V and 8 from J, leaving 12 bases between them. The CDR3 contains 13 residues. The germline V gene encodes CDR1 LGHNT and CDR2 FRNRAP.

This clonotype was observed a few times. The genes are TRBV14 and TRBJ2-5; no firm D call. The CDR3 is 16 residues long. The ends were cut back, 1 base at V and 2 bases at J, with 14 bases in the middle. Germline V gene lookup returns CDR1 SGHDN and CDR2 FVKESK. The CDR3 here is CASSQAPQDQQETQYF. CDR3 coding DNA: TGTGCCAGCAGCCAAGCCCCCCAGGACCAGCAAGAGACCCAGTACTTC.

This clonotype occurred a few times. V usage is TRBV2 and J usage is TRBJ1-2, with a weak D call TRBD1 (6 bases). The germline gives CDR1 SNHLY, CDR2 FYNNEI. Trimming cost V 3 bases and J 2 bases, with 13 bases left between them. The CDR3 spans 15 residues. In nucleotides, the CDR3 is TGTGCCAGCAGTGAGAGGGGGTCACGAAACTATGGCTACACCTTC. This encodes CASSERGSRNYGYTF.

This clonotype was counted between two and nine times. The chain carries TRBV4-2 and TRBJ2-2; TRBD2 matches at 9 bases. This CDR3 spans 17 amino acids. V shed 1 base and J 3 bases; nucleotides not matched to a gene: 6. Germline CDR1 reads LGHNA; CDR2 reads YNFKEQ. The CDR3 region is CASSQALAGSDTGELFF. In DNA form, the CDR3 reads TGTGCCAGCAGCCAAGCACTAGCGGGCAGCGACACCGGGGAGCTGTTTTTT.

V is TRBV6-2 or TRBV6-3 and J is TRBJ2-2, with TRBD2 matching over 13 bases. J gave up 0 bases and V 6 bases, and 4 bases lay outside the gene matches. CDR3 size: 17 residues. Germline V CDR1 and CDR2: MNHEY, SVGEGT. The CDR3 DNA reads as TGTGCCAGCAGAAAAGGGACTAGCGGGACGAACACCGGGGAGCTGTTTTTT. Its protein product is CASRKGTSGTNTGELFF.

This clonotype was found many times. The chain joins TRBV27 to TRBJ1-2; tentatively, D is TRBD1 (5 bases). CDR3 length: 13 amino acids. V was pared by 1 base and J by 6 bases, with 9 bases between. Germline V gene sequence: CDR1 MNHEY, CDR2 SMNVEV (reference sequence). The CDR3 reads CASSLLGANGYTF. CDR3 coding DNA: TGTGCCAGCAGTTTATTAGGGGCGAATGGCTACACCTTC.

CDR3: CASSLWSLADEANVLTF. The DNA for the CDR3 is TGTGCCAGCAGCTTGTGGAGCTTAGCGGATGAGGCCAACGTCCTGACTTTC. This chain joins TRBV5-4 and TRBJ2-6, with D tentatively TRBD2 (6 bases). Germline V gene lookup returns CDR1 SGHNT and CDR2 YYREEE (reference sequence). CDR3 length: 17 amino acids. Deletions cut 1 base from V and 6 bases from J, with 17 bases between.

The chain has TRBV5-1 and TRBJ2-5; tentative D call: TRBD2 (5 bases). Germline V lookup: CDR1 SGHRS, CDR2 YFSETQ. The CDR3 consists of 14 residues. V was trimmed by 1 base and J by 1 base, leaving 8 bases between them. CDR3 in DNA: TGCGCCAGCAGCTTGTCCCTAGCCCAAGAGACCCAGTACTTC. It yields the protein CASSLSLAQETQYF.

This clonotype has a handful of counts. The rearrangement links TRBV4-1 to TRBJ2-1, with a weak D call TRBD2 (5 bases). Germline-derived CDR1 and CDR2 are MGHRA and YSYEKL. V lost 3 bases to trimming and J lost 8 bases, with 8 bases between them. This CDR3 is built from 12 residues. This chain's CDR3 is CASSQSGDEQFF. The CDR3 nucleotides are TGCGCCAGCAGCCAGTCCGGGGATGAGCAGTTCTTC.

The gene calls are TRBV5-4 and TRBJ2-1; 12 bases are a match to TRBD2. This CDR3 is 14 amino acids long. The V and J ends lost 3 bases and 9 bases, in that order; junction bases with no gene match: 4. Looked up from germline, CDR1 is SGHNT and CDR2 is YYREEE (reference sequence). CDR3 nucleotides: TGTGCCAGCAGCTCTCTAGCGGGAGGGGTTGAGCAGTTCTTC. Protein: CASSSLAGGVEQFF.

This clonotype was observed a few times. The V gene is TRBV7-8, the J gene TRBJ1-1; a possible D gene is TRBD1 (6 bases). V lost 3 bases and J 3 bases, leaving 17 bases between the germline ends. The CDR3 totals 16 residues. CDR1 is SGHVS and CDR2 is FQNEAQ in the germline V gene. As DNA, the CDR3 is TGTGCCAGCAGCTTTAAGCGAGGGGGGAAGGACACTGAAGCTTTCTTT. It encodes CASSFKRGGKDTEAFF.

CDR3 protein: CAIQGLKDTQYF. The CDR3 region has the DNA TGTGCCATCCAAGGACTGAAAGATACGCAGTATTTT. J is TRBJ2-3 and V is TRBV7-9, with D possibly TRBD2 on 5 matching bases. The germline gives CDR1 SEHNR, CDR2 FQNEAQ (reference sequence). The CDR3 contains 12 residues. Trimming took 10 bases from V and 5 from J, leaving 13 bases between them. The full variable domain, rest sourced from reference TRBV7-9 and TRBJ2-3, is DTGVSQNPRHKITKRGQNVTFRCDPISEHNRLYWYRQTLGQGPEFLTYFQNEAQLEKSRLLSDRFSAERPKGSFSTLEIQRTEQGDSAMYLCAIQGLKDTQYFGPGTRLTVL.

V usage is TRBV20-1 and J usage is TRBJ2-1; no clear D gene. V lost 3 bases and J 1 base, leaving 7 bases between the germline ends. Germline V gene sequence: CDR1 DFQATT, CDR2 SNEGSKA (reference sequence). The CDR3 has 13 residues. The CDR3 reads CSASPGSYNEQFF. In DNA, the CDR3 is TGCAGTGCTAGCCCCGGTTCCTACAATGAGCAGTTCTTC.

Only one count was recorded for this clonotype. The genes are TRBV24-1 and TRBJ2-3; no clear D. V was trimmed by 0 bases and J by 7 bases, leaving 16 bases between them. CDR1 and CDR2 from the germline V gene are KGHDR and SFDVKD. The CDR3 has 16 amino acids. The CDR3 nucleotides are TGTGCCACCAGTGATTTGGAACAGATCTCGACTTATACGCAGTATTTT. Translation: CATSDLEQISTYTQYF.

This clonotype was seen a few times. V and J are TRBV10-3 and TRBJ2-5; D not resolved. The CDR3 covers 13 residues. V lost 0 bases and J lost 5, with 7 bases in between. Looked up from germline, CDR1 is ENHRY and CDR2 is SYGVKD. CDR3 residues: CAISESSLETQYF. The DNA of the CDR3 is TGTGCCATCAGTGAGTCGAGTTTGGAGACCCAGTACTTC.

The V gene is TRBV14, the J gene TRBJ2-7; 7 bases match TRBD2. Germline CDR1 reads SGHDN; CDR2 reads FVKESK. After removal of 8 bases from V and 2 bases from J, the junction contained 6 bases not matched to a gene. CDR3 length: 13 residues. The CDR3 protein is CASCAGEAYEQYF. In DNA, the CDR3 is TGTGCCAGCTGTGCGGGAGAGGCCTACGAGCAGTACTTC.

J is TRBJ2-1 and V is TRBV4-3; D is perhaps TRBD2 (6 bases). From germline, CDR1 is LGHNA and CDR2 YSLEER. This CDR3 has 17 amino acids. V gave up 0 bases and J gave up 2 bases, with 14 bases separating them. The CDR3 region has the DNA TGCGCCAGCAGCCAAGAGCCCCCAGGAGGGCCCTACAATGAGCAGTTCTTC. Its protein product is CASSQEPPGGPYNEQFF.

There are a few counts of this clonotype. This chain connects TRBV21-1 to TRBJ2-5; the table names TRBD1, a call not compared with the DNA. TRBV21-1 is labeled a pseudogene. The CDR3 is 18 residues long. CDR3 DNA: TGTGCCAGCAGCAAAGAATCGTCAGGGTCGGGGAACCAAGAGACCCAGTACTTC. This translates into CASSKESSGSGNQETQYF.

In its sample, this clonotype was seen a few times. The V call is TRBV12-3 or TRBV12-4, the J call TRBJ2-1; the match to TRBD2 covers 7 bases. There are 16 residues in the CDR3. J gave up 1 base and V 1 base, and 4 bases lay outside the gene matches. CDR3 bases: TGTGCCAGCAGTTTAGTTCCGGGGGGTTCCTACAATGAGCAGTTCTTC. This codes for CASSLVPGGSYNEQFF.

This clonotype was observed a few times. V usage is TRBV29-1 and J usage is TRBJ1-1, with D possibly being TRBD1 (5 bases). Germline V gene lookup returns CDR1 SQVTM and CDR2 ANQGSEA. Trimming pared 3 bases from V and 4 bases from J, leaving 24 bases between. The CDR3 totals 17 residues. CDR3 nucleotides: TGCAGCGTTGACCCGGGGCAAGCCCCGGGGCTCGGCACTGAAGCTTTCTTT. This encodes CSVDPGQAPGLGTEAFF. The full variable domain, completed using reference TRBV29-1 and TRBJ1-1, is SAVISQKPSRDICQRGTSLTIQCQVDSQVTMMFWYRQQPGQSLTLIATANQGSEATYESGFVIDKFPISRPNLTFSTLTVSNMSPEDSSIYLCSVDPGQAPGLGTEAFFGQGTRLTVV.

The V and J genes are TRBV4-1 and TRBJ1-1; TRBD1 matches 9 bases. The CDR3 sequence is 15 residues long. V was clipped by 5 bases and J by 1 base; unmatched bases: 5. Germline CDR1 and CDR2: MGHRA and YSYEKL. In DNA form, the CDR3 reads TGCGCCAGCAGCACCTCGGACAGGGGGAACACTGAAGCTTTCTTT. Its protein product is CASSTSDRGNTEAFF.

This rearrangement joins TRBV30 to TRBJ2-7; the D gene is possibly TRBD2 (6 bases). The V end lost 5 bases, the J end lost 3 bases, and 14 bases lay between the germline ends. Germline V gene sequence: CDR1 GTSNPN, CDR2 SVGIG (reference sequence). There are 13 residues in the CDR3. CDR3 protein: CAWAGTGDYEQYF. CDR3 DNA sequence: TGTGCCTGGGCCGGGACTGGAGACTACGAGCAGTACTTC.